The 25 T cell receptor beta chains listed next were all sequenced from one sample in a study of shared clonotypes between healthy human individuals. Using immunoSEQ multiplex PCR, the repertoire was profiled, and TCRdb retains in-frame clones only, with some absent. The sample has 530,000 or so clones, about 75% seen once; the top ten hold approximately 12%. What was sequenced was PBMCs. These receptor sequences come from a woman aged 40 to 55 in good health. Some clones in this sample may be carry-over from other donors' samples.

The CDR3, as DNA: TGTGCCAGCAGCGGGACAGGGGCTAGCGGGAGTTTTGTCTACGAGCAGTACTTC. Protein product: CASSGTGASGSFVYEQYF. V gene TRBV5-4 combines with J gene TRBJ2-7, with D perhaps matching TRBD1 or TRBD2 (10 bases each). The germline CDR1 and CDR2 sequences are SGHNT and YYREEE (reference sequence). V lost 4 bases and J lost 3, with 26 bases in between. The CDR3 is 18 amino acids.

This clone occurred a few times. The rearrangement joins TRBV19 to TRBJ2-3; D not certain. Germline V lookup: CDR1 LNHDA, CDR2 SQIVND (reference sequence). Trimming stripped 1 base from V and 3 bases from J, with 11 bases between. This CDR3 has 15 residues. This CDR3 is CASSIAAIRTDTQYF. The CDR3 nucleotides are TGTGCCAGTAGTATAGCGGCTATCCGGACAGATACGCAGTATTTT.

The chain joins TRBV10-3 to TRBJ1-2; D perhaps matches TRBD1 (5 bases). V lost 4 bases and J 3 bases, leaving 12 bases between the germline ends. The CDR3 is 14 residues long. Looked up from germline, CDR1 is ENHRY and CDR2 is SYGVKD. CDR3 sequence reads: CAISARGTDYGYTF. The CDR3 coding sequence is TGTGCCATCAGTGCAAGGGGTACTGACTATGGCTACACCTTC.

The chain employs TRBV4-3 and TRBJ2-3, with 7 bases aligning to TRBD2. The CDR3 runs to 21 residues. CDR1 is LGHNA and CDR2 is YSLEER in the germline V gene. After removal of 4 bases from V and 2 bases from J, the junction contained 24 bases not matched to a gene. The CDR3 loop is CASSPRWREGSAQVPTDTQYF. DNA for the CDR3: TGCGCCAGCAGCCCTCGGTGGAGGGAGGGTTCAGCTCAGGTGCCCACAGATACGCAGTATTTT.

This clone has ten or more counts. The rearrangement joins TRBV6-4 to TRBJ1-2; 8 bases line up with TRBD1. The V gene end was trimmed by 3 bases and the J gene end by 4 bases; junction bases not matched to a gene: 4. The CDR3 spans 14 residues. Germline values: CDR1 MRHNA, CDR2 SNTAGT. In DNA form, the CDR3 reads TGTGCCAGCAGTGAGGATGGACAGGGCTATGGCTACACCTTC. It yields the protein CASSEDGQGYGYTF.

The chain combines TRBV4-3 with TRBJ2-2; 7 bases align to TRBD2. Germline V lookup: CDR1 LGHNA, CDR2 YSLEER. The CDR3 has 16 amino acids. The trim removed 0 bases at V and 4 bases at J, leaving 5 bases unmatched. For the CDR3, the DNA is TGCGCCAGCAGCCAAGAAGTGACGGGGGGCACCGGGGAGCTGTTTTTT. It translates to CASSQEVTGGTGELFF.

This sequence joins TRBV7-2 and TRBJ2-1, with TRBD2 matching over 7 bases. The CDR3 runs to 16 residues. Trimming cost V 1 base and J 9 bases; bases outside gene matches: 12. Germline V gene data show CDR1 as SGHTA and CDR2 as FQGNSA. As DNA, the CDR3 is TGTGCCAGCAGCTTAGTTGGGGCGGGAGTAACCGCTGAGCAGTTCTTC. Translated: CASSLVGAGVTAEQFF.

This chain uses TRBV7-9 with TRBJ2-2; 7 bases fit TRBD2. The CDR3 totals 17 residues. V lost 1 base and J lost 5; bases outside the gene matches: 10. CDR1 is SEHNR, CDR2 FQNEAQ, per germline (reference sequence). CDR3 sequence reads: CASSLEEAGVRTGELFF. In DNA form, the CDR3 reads TGTGCCAGCAGCTTAGAAGAGGCGGGAGTACGAACCGGGGAGCTGTTTTTT.

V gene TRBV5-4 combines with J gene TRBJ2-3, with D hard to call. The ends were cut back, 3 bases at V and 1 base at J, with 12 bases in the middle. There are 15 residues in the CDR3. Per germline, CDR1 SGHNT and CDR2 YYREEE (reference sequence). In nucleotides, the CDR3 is TGTGCCAGCAGCTCAGGACCGCCCGGCACAGATACGCAGTATTTT. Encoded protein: CASSSGPPGTDTQYF.

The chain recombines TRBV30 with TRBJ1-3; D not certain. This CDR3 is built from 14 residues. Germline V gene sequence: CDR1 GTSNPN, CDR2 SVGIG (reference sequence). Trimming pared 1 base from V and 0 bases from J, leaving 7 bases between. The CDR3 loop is CAWSAGSSGNTIYF. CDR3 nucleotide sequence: TGTGCCTGGAGTGCCGGAAGCTCTGGAAACACCATATATTTT.

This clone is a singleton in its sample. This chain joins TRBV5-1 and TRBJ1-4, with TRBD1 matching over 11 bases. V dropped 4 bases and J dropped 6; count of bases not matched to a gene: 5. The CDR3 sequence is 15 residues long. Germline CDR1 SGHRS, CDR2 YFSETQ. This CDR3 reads CASSTRTGGDEKLFF. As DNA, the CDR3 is TGCGCCAGCAGCACCCGGACAGGGGGCGATGAAAAACTGTTTTTT.

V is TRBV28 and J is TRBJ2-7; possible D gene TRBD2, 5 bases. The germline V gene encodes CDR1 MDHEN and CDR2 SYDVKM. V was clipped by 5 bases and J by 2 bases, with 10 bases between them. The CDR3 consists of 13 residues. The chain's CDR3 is CASSRTPTYEQYF. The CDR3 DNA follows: TGTGCCAGCAGTCGGACTCCTACCTACGAGCAGTACTTC.

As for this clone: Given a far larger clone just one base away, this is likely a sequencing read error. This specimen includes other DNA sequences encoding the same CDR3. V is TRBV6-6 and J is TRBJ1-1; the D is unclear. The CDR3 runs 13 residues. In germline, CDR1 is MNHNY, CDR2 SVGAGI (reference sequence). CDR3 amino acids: CASSYSISTEAFF. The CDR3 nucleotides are TGTGCAAGCAGTTACTCTATCAGCACTGAAGCTTTCTTT.

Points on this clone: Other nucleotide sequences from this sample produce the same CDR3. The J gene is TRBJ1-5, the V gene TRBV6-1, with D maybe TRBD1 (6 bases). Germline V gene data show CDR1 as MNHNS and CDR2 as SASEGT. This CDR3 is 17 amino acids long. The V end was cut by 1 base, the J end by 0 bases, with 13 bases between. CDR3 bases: TGTGCCAGCAGTGAAGTTTGGTACAGGGTTAGCAATCAGCCCCAGCATTTT. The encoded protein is CASSEVWYRVSNQPQHF.

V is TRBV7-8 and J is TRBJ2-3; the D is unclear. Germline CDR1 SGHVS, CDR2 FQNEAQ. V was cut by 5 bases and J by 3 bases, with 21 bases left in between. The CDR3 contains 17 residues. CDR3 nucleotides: TGTGCCAGCAGCCCGCTCCCCCTCGCGGTGGGGACAGATACGCAGTATTTT. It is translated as CASSPLPLAVGTDTQYF. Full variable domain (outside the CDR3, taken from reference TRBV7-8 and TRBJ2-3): GAGVSQSPRYKVAKRGQDVALRCDPISGHVSLFWYQQALGQGPEFLTYFQNEAQLDKSGLPSDRFFAERPEGSVSTLKIQRTQQEDSAVYLCASSPLPLAVGTDTQYFGPGTRLTVL.

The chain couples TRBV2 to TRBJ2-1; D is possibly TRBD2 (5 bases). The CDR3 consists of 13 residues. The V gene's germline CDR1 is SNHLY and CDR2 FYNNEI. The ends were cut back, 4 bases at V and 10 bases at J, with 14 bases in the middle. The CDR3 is CASSGNSEREQFF. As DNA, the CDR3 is TGTGCCAGCAGTGGAAATAGCGAAAGGGAGCAGTTCTTC.

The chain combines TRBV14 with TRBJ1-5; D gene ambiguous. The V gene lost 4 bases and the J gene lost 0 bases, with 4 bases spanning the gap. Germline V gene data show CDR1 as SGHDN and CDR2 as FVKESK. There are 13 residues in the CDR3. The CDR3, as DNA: TGTGCCAGCAGCCTCTATAGCAATCAGCCCCAGCATTTT. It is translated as CASSLYSNQPQHF.

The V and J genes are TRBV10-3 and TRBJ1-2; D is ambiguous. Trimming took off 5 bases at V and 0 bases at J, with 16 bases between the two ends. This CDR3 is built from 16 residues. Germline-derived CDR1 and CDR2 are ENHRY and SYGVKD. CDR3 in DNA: TGTGCCATCAGTCTTACCGGGGTAACAGCTAACTATGGCTACACCTTC. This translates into CAISLTGVTANYGYTF.

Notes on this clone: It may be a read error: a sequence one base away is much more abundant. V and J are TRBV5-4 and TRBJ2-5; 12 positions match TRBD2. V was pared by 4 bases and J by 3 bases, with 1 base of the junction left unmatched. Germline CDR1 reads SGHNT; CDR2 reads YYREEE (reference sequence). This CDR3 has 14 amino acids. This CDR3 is CASSRLAGEETQYF. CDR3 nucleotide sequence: TGTGCCAGCAGCCGACTAGCGGGAGAAGAGACCCAGTACTTC.

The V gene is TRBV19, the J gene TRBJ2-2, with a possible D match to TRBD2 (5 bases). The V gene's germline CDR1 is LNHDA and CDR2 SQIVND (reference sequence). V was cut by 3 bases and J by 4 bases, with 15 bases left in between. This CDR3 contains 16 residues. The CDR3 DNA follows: TGTGCCAGTAGTATGAGGGTAGTCGCGACCACCGGGGAGCTGTTTTTT. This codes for CASSMRVVATTGELFF.

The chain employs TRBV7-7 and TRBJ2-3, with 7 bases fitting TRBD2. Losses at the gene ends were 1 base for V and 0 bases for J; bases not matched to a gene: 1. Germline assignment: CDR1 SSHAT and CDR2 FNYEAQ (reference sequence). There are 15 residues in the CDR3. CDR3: CASSLGSGSTDTQYF. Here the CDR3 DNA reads TGTGCCAGCAGCTTAGGTAGCGGGAGCACAGATACGCAGTATTTT.

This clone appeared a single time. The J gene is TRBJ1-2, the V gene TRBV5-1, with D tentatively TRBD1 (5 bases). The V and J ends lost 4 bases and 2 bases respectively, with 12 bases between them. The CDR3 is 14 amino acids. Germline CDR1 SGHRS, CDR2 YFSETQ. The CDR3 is CASSHGDGNYGYTF. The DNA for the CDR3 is TGCGCCAGCAGCCACGGGGACGGAAACTATGGCTACACCTTC.

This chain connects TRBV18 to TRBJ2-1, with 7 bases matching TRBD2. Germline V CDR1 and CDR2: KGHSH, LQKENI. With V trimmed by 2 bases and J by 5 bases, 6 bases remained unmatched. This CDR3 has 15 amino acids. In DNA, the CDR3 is TGTGCCAGCTCACCAGTCGGCCTAGCGGACAATGAGCAGTTCTTC. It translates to CASSPVGLADNEQFF.

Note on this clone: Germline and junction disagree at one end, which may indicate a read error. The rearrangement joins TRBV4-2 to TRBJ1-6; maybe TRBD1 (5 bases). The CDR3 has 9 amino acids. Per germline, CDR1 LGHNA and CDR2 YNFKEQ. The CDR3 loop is CASSPPRQF. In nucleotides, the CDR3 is TGTGCCAGCAGCCCCCCCCGACAGTTT.

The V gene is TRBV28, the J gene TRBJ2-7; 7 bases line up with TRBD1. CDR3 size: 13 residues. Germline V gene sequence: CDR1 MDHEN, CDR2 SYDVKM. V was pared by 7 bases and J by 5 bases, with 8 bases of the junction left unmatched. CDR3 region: CASTRQGPNEQYF. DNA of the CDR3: TGTGCCAGCACCAGACAGGGTCCCAACGAGCAGTACTTC. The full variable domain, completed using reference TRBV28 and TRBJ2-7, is DVKVTQSSRYLVKRTGEKVFLECVQDMDHENMFWYRQDPGLGLRLIYFSYDVKMKEKGDIPEGYSVSREKKERFSLILESASTNQTSMYLCASTRQGPNEQYFGPGTRLTVT.